A selection of T cell receptor beta chains follows, all from one sample in a study of T cells in Graves' hyperthyroidism and ophthalmopathy. One entry per CDR3 protein, called by TCRdb with MiXCR from the multiplex PCR reads. The table records more than 500,000 distinct CDR3 sequences, roughly 16% of them present only once. The specimen was blood. These receptor sequences come from a woman in her thirties with Graves' hyperthyroidism. Each CDR3 is given with its conserved first and last residue. A D gene is named only where the DNA matches it firmly. For some rows the clone size is stated as once, few or many, or as a class when expanded; others skip it.

V,J,D,size,CDR3,DNA
TRBV28,TRBJ2-2,TRBD2,-,CASSLYAGGTGELFF,TGTGCCAGCAGCCTTTACGCGGGAGGGACCGGGGAGCTGTTTTTT
TRBV2,TRBJ1-5,-,many,CASSAGRVGNQPQHF,TGTGCCAGCAGTGCGGGCAGGGTAGGCAATCAGCCCCAGCATTTT
TRBV20-1,TRBJ2-5,-,-,CSADYQSQETQYF,TGCAGTGCAGATTATCAATCACAAGAGACCCAGTACTTC
TRBV9,TRBJ2-2,-,-,CASSVPESTGELFF,TGTGCCAGCAGCGTTCCTGAATCCACCGGGGAGCTGTTTTTT
TRBV12-3/TRBV12-4,TRBJ1-2,TRBD1,few,CASRSTGKPHGYTF,TGTGCCAGCAGATCGACAGGGAAACCCCATGGCTACACCTTC
TRBV19,TRBJ2-5,TRBD2,once,CASSLSPTSGTQETQYF,TGTGCCAGTAGTCTTTCCCCGACTAGCGGGACCCAAGAGACCCAGTACTTC
TRBV7-9,TRBJ1-2,TRBD1,-,CASSSRTGINYGYTF,TGTGCCAGCAGCTCCAGGACAGGGATTAACTATGGCTACACCTTC
TRBV12-3/TRBV12-4,TRBJ1-5,-,many,CASSYGSNQPQHF,TGTGCCAGCAGTTATGGTAGCAATCAGCCCCAGCATTTT
TRBV7-9,TRBJ2-1,TRBD1,-,CASSSLGDSGNEQFF,TGTGCCAGCAGCTCCTTGGGGGACAGTGGAAATGAGCAGTTCTTC
TRBV13,TRBJ2-1,TRBD2,many,CASSFPSGAPYNEQFF,TGTGCCAGCAGCTTCCCTAGCGGAGCCCCCTACAATGAGCAGTTCTTC
TRBV28,TRBJ2-7,TRBD2,many,CASSSPGTSDEQYF,TGTGCCAGCAGTTCCCCCGGGACTAGTGATGAGCAGTACTTC
TRBV3-1,TRBJ1-1,-,many,CASSQHGRNTEAFF,TGTGCCAGCAGCCAGCATGGAAGGAACACTGAAGCTTTCTTT
TRBV3-1,TRBJ2-1,-,many,CASSQGWDSLLNEQFF,TGTGCCAGCAGCCAAGGCTGGGACTCCTTACTCAATGAGCAGTTCTTC
TRBV9,TRBJ1-1,-,-,CASSPRGHTEAFF,TGTGCCAGCAGCCCCCGTGGTCACACTGAAGCTTTCTTT
TRBV7-2,TRBJ2-5,-,many,CASISGTETQYF,TGTGCCAGCATATCAGGGACGGAGACCCAGTACTTC
TRBV7-6,TRBJ2-1,TRBD2,few,CASSLDLAGARYNEQFF,TGTGCCAGCAGCTTAGATCTAGCGGGAGCACGCTACAATGAGCAGTTCTTC
TRBV18,TRBJ1-1,-,many,CASSPDTNTEAFF,TGTGCCAGCTCACCAGACACGAACACTGAAGCTTTCTTT
TRBV20-1,TRBJ2-2,TRBD2,few,CSAKGTTTGELFF,TGCAGTGCTAAAGGGACTACCACCGGGGAGCTGTTTTTT
TRBV28,TRBJ2-1,TRBD1,-,CASSDAMDRANEQFF,TGTGCCAGCAGTGACGCAATGGACAGGGCCAATGAGCAGTTCTTC
TRBV3-1,TRBJ1-5,-,many,CASSQDGTQPQHF,TGTGCCAGCAGCCAAGACGGAACCCAGCCCCAGCATTTT
TRBV18,TRBJ2-7,TRBD2,-,CASSPGTRTDEQYF,TGTGCCAGCTCACCAGGGACTAGAACCGATGAGCAGTACTTC
TRBV19,TRBJ1-1,-,few,CASSIMAAGETEAFF,TGTGCCAGTAGTATTATGGCGGCAGGGGAGACTGAAGCTTTCTTT
TRBV20-1,TRBJ2-1,TRBD2,many,CSASAGLQNNEQFF,TGCAGTGCTAGCGCGGGACTACAAAACAATGAGCAGTTCTTC
TRBV6-2/TRBV6-3,TRBJ2-7,-,few,CASSWENYEQYF,TGTGCCAGCAGTTGGGAAAACTACGAGCAGTACTTC
TRBV7-3,TRBJ2-3,TRBD2,few,CASRLGLAGDTQYF,TGTGCCAGCAGGTTGGGGCTAGCGGGAGATACGCAGTATTTT
TRBV7-8,TRBJ2-7,TRBD1,-,CASSLYPGQGTYEQYF,TGTGCCAGCAGCCTCTACCCGGGACAGGGCACCTACGAGCAGTACTTC
TRBV20-1,TRBJ2-5,TRBD1,few,CSANRGAQETQYF,TGCAGTGCTAACAGGGGTGCACAAGAGACCCAGTACTTC
TRBV12-3/TRBV12-4,TRBJ2-1,TRBD2,many,CASSTWTSGRARGEQFF,TGTGCCAGCAGTACCTGGACTAGCGGGAGGGCCAGGGGTGAGCAGTTCTTC
TRBV27,TRBJ1-1,-,many,CASSLGVGYEAFF,TGTGCCAGCAGTTTGGGTGTCGGGTACGAAGCTTTCTTT
TRBV4-1,TRBJ1-2,-,-,CASSVDSLNYGYTF,TGCGCCAGCAGCGTAGACAGTCTTAACTATGGCTACACCTTC
TRBV20-1,TRBJ2-5,TRBD1,many,CSARATGRETQYF,TGCAGTGCTAGAGCGACAGGGAGAGAGACCCAGTACTTC
TRBV18,TRBJ1-5,-,many,CASSQGLYQPQHF,TGTGCCAGCTCGCAGGGGTTATATCAGCCCCAGCATTTT
TRBV7-3,TRBJ2-1,TRBD1,few,CASSLFSGTGGNNEQFF,TGTGCCAGCAGCTTATTTTCCGGGACAGGGGGTAACAATGAGCAGTTCTTC
TRBV18,TRBJ2-5,-,few,CASSPSEGRSETQYF,TGTGCCAGCTCACCGTCCGAGGGCCGATCCGAGACCCAGTACTTC
TRBV7-9,TRBJ2-1,TRBD1,many,CASSLSTGVPYNEQFF,TGTGCCAGCAGCTTGTCGACAGGGGTTCCCTACAATGAGCAGTTCTTC
TRBV11-2,TRBJ1-2,-,many,CASSSPRERGARSYTF,TGTGCCAGCAGCTCACCTCGCGAGCGGGGCGCTAGGAGCTACACCTTC
TRBV7-8,TRBJ2-5,TRBD2,many,CASSGPGTSGGSYQETQYF,TGTGCCAGCAGTGGGCCCGGGACTAGCGGGGGGAGCTACCAAGAGACCCAGTACTTC
TRBV20-1,TRBJ2-7,-,many,CSARRDYEQYF,TGCAGTGCACGGAGGGACTACGAGCAGTACTTC
TRBV10-2,TRBJ1-5,TRBD1,few,CASSESVGGYSNQPQHF,TGCGCCAGCAGTGAGTCGGTAGGGGGCTACAGCAATCAGCCCCAGCATTTT
TRBV12-3/TRBV12-4,TRBJ2-5,-,many,CASSFERAQETQYF,TGTGCCAGCAGTTTTGAGCGGGCCCAAGAGACCCAGTACTTC
TRBV20-1,TRBJ1-5,-,many,CSLGGGPYSNQPQHF,TGCTCTCTAGGAGGGGGGCCTTATAGCAATCAGCCCCAGCATTTT
TRBV7-8,TRBJ1-6,TRBD1,many,CASSSGTGSGSPLHF,TGTGCCAGCAGCTCCGGGACAGGGTCTGGGTCACCCCTCCACTTT
TRBV5-1,TRBJ2-1,-,-,CASRSGTVAYNEQFF,TGCGCCAGCAGGAGTGGGACGGTTGCCTACAATGAGCAGTTCTTC
TRBV30,TRBJ1-6,-,-,CAWTGVYSPLHF,TGTGCCTGGACAGGGGTCTACTCACCCCTCCACTTT
TRBV5-1,TRBJ1-3,-,few,CASSHEPQGSGNTIYF,TGCGCCAGCAGCCACGAACCCCAGGGGTCCGGAAACACCATATATTTT
TRBV6-2/TRBV6-3,TRBJ2-4,-,few,CASSPLAKNIQYF,TGTGCCAGCAGTCCTCTGGCCAAAAACATTCAGTACTTC
TRBV7-2,TRBJ2-1,TRBD1,-,CASSLGLGGDEQFF,TGTGCCAGCAGCTTAGGGCTAGGGGGCGATGAGCAGTTCTTC
TRBV20-1,TRBJ2-7,TRBD2,few,CSASDGRTYEQYF,TGCAGTGCTAGTGACGGGAGGACCTACGAGCAGTACTTC
TRBV28,TRBJ2-5,-,many,CASSGGTERGETQYF,TGTGCCAGCAGTGGGGGGACAGAGCGGGGGGAGACCCAGTACTTC